The 16 T cell receptor beta chains listed next were all sequenced from one sample in a study of human T cells and chemical hapten exposure. Time point given: patch test 1, 2 weeks after DPC sensitization. Treatment described: therapeutic diphenylcyclopropenone sensitization with weekly scalp DPC. One entry per CDR3 protein, called by TCRdb with MiXCR from the RACE reads. The sample records around 53,000 distinct CDR3 sequences, 9% to 9.5% being singletons. The specimen comprised whole blood, sampled in connection with sensitization to the hapten diphenylcyclopropenone (DPC). The receptor set was obtained from a woman in her 50s with alopecia areata. Some clones in this sample may be carry-over from other donors' samples.

This clonotype was observed at least ten times. The genes are TRBV28 and TRBJ1-2, with TRBD1 matching 10 bases. This CDR3 is built from 17 residues. Germline V gives CDR1 MDHEN, CDR2 SYDVKM. V lost 5 bases to trimming and J lost 5 bases; unmatched junction nucleotides: 14. The CDR3: CASSTNFPGQGRYGYTF. The CDR3 DNA sequence: TGTGCCAGCAGTACCAACTTTCCGGGACAGGGGAGGTATGGCTACACCTTC.

The gene calls are TRBV6-2 or TRBV6-3 and TRBJ2-5; D might be TRBD1 (6 bases). Trimming stripped 0 bases from V and 4 bases from J, with 9 bases between. This CDR3 is built from 14 residues. Germline CDR1 and CDR2: MNHEY and SVGEGT. CDR3 DNA: TGTGCCAGCAGTTACTCGGACAGAATAGAGACCCAGTACTTC. As protein: CASSYSDRIETQYF.

The rearrangement links TRBV3-1 to TRBJ2-1; no definite D call. With 0 bases removed from V and 8 bases from J, the gap between germline ends came to 8 bases. The CDR3 runs to 13 residues. Germline V gives CDR1 LGHDT, CDR2 YNNKEL (reference sequence). CDR3 region: CASSQDPLDEQFF. The CDR3 DNA is TGTGCCAGCAGCCAAGACCCCCTGGATGAGCAGTTCTTC.

This clonotype has a count of ten or more. V and J are TRBV2 and TRBJ1-1; D is possibly TRBD1 (5 bases). CDR3 size: 12 residues. V was pared by 8 bases and J by 8 bases, with 15 bases between. Germline V lookup: CDR1 SNHLY, CDR2 FYNNEI. This CDR3 reads CASLGRRDEAFF. The CDR3 DNA follows: TGTGCCAGCTTGGGACGACGAGACGAAGCTTTCTTT.

The sample holds many counts of this clonotype. V usage is TRBV24-1 and J usage is TRBJ1-1; D may be TRBD1 (5 bases). This CDR3 region has 12 residues. Germline CDR1 KGHDR, CDR2 SFDVKD. V lost 4 bases, J lost 11 bases, and 13 bases lay in between. The CDR3 coding sequence is TGTGCCACCAGTGACGGTGTGGGGGGTGCTTTCTTT. It yields the protein CATSDGVGGAFF.

This clonotype was seen repeatedly, ten times or more. The V gene is TRBV29-1, the J gene TRBJ1-1; D unclear. The germline V and J ends were trimmed by 4 bases and 1 base, with 13 bases remaining between them. The length of the CDR3 is 14 residues. CDR1 is SQVTM, CDR2 ANQGSEA, per germline. CDR3 residues: CSVVPPPGNTEAFF. DNA for the CDR3: TGCAGCGTTGTTCCACCCCCTGGGAACACTGAAGCTTTCTTT. Variable domain in full (rest from reference TRBV29-1 and TRBJ1-1): SAVISQKPSRDICQRGTSLTIQCQVDSQVTMMFWYRQQPGQSLTLIATANQGSEATYESGFVIDKFPISRPNLTFSTLTVSNMSPEDSSIYLCSVVPPPGNTEAFFGQGTRLTVV.

In this sample, this clonotype turned up many times. The rearrangement joins TRBV20-1 to TRBJ2-5; D is undetermined. This CDR3 is 12 amino acids long. V gave up 6 bases and J gave up 2 bases, with 10 bases separating them. Germline V gene lookup returns CDR1 DFQATT and CDR2 SNEGSKA (reference sequence). The CDR3 coding sequence is TGCAGTGCCCAACCCATACAAGAGACCCAGTACTTC. Translated: CSAQPIQETQYF.

The V call is TRBV29-1, the J call TRBJ1-4; D ambiguous. V was pared by 6 bases and J by 4 bases, with 18 bases between. Germline loops: CDR1 SQVTM, CDR2 ANQGSEA. The CDR3 runs to 15 residues. CDR3 DNA sequence: TGCAGCGTCCGATTGCGGGCAGTGAATAATGAAAAACTGTTTTTT. Protein: CSVRLRAVNNEKLFF.

This clonotype was counted ten times or more. The chain links TRBV18 to TRBJ2-1, with D perhaps matching TRBD1 or TRBD2 (5 bases each). Trimming shortened V by 2 bases and J by 4 bases, and 12 bases separated the two germline ends. Germline V gives CDR1 KGHSH, CDR2 LQKENI. The CDR3 runs 15 residues. The CDR3 bases are TGTGCCAGCTCACCAATAAGGGACGGGTACAATGAGCAGTTCTTC. Translating it yields CASSPIRDGYNEQFF.

The CDR3 DNA sequence: TGTGCCAGCAGCAATACGGGACCAGACATTCAGTACTTC. It codes for CASSNTGPDIQYF. V usage is TRBV21-1 and J usage is TRBJ2-4; the table's D call TRBD1 went unverified against the DNA. TRBV21-1 is labeled a pseudogene. This CDR3 is 13 amino acids long.

This clonotype was observed at least ten times. The rearrangement joins TRBV30 to TRBJ2-1; 8 bases map to TRBD1. After removal of 3 bases from V and 4 bases from J, the junction contained 2 bases not matched to a gene. Germline assignment: CDR1 GTSNPN and CDR2 SVGIG (reference sequence). The CDR3 is made up of 13 amino acids. CDR3 in amino acids: CAWRGQGYNEQFF. DNA for the CDR3: TGTGCCTGGAGAGGACAGGGTTACAATGAGCAGTTCTTC.

This clonotype came up many times. The chain employs TRBV7-2 and TRBJ1-6, with no clear D. Germline V gene lookup returns CDR1 SGHTA and CDR2 FQGNSA. CDR3 length: 14 residues. V was shortened by 1 base and J by 4 bases, with 5 bases between the two germline ends. CDR3 protein: CASSLDGYNSPLHF. For the CDR3, the DNA is TGTGCCAGCAGCTTAGACGGGTATAATTCACCCCTCCACTTT.

This clonotype was detected ten times or more. The rearrangement uses TRBV4-1 and TRBJ1-5, with D tentatively TRBD1 (5 bases). Germline CDR1 is MGHRA and CDR2 is YSYEKL. The CDR3 runs 18 residues. Trimming pared 2 bases from V and 0 bases from J, leaving 17 bases between. In nucleotides, the CDR3 is TGCGCCAGCAGCCAAACCTACGGGACGGCGAATAGCAATCAGCCCCAGCATTTT. Translating it yields CASSQTYGTANSNQPQHF.

This clonotype has at least ten counts. This rearrangement joins TRBV28 to TRBJ1-2, with 7 bases that match TRBD1. Losses at the gene ends were 2 bases for V and 1 base for J; bases not matched to a gene: 4. CDR1 and CDR2 (germline): MDHEN, SYDVKM. The CDR3 length is 15 residues. The CDR3 spells CASSLDRVGNYGYTF. In nucleotides, the CDR3 is TGTGCCAGCAGTTTAGACAGGGTCGGTAACTATGGCTACACCTTC.

This clonotype came up many times. The J gene is TRBJ1-5, the V gene TRBV6-6, with D perhaps matching TRBD1 (5 bases). The CDR3 runs 15 residues. Germline lookup yields CDR1 MNHNY and CDR2 SVGAGI (reference sequence). V gave up 3 bases and J gave up 6 bases, with 15 bases separating them. The CDR3 sequence is CASSYGEGPTQPQHF. DNA of the CDR3: TGTGCCAGCAGTTATGGGGAGGGGCCGACTCAGCCCCAGCATTTT.

This clonotype was detected ten times or more. V usage is TRBV3-1 and J usage is TRBJ1-1, with D possibly matching TRBD1 (5 bases). The CDR3 is 14 residues long. The germline V gene has CDR1 LGHDT and CDR2 YNNKEL (reference sequence). Trimming cost V 1 base and J 9 bases, with 15 bases left between them. CDR3 amino acids: CASSQGGAASKAFF. The CDR3 region has the DNA TGTGCCAGCAGCCAAGGCGGGGCAGCCTCTAAAGCTTTCTTT.